This T cell receptor beta chain was profiled in a study of early T cells in non-severe SARS-CoV-2 infection. cDNA molecules, individually, were tagged with unique molecular identifiers. TCRdb redid the calling of the 5' RACE reads with MiXCR, one entry per CDR3 protein. The table lists roughly 75,000 distinct CDR3 sequences, about an eighth of them singletons. Study results and caveats: Anti-spike CD8 specificities were favored by VDJdb matching, whose results missed private and CD4 specificities.

On this clonotype: Its antigen remains unknown.

Source material: whole blood. The clonotype originates from an adult who was a healthcare worker with PCR-confirmed SARS-CoV-2 infection or an uninfected control (not recorded which).

CDR3 sequence: CSASGRAWNEQFF. CDR3 coding DNA: TGCAGTGCTAGCGGGAGGGCCTGGAATGAGCAGTTCTTC. The chain combines TRBV20-1 with TRBJ2-1; TRBD2 aligns across 8 bases. The CDR3 runs to 13 residues. J was trimmed by 7 bases and V by 3 bases; bases with no gene match: 5. Germline V gene sequence: CDR1 DFQATT, CDR2 SNEGSKA (reference sequence).